These 5 T cell receptor beta chains were all obtained from the same sample, sequenced in a study of blood T cell repertoires in COVID-19. This table comes from immunoSEQ multiplex PCR, and its TCRdb copy is limited to in-frame clones, with some not included. This sample has almost 400,000 clones; over 75% occur once, and the top ten carry about 2.5%. Source material: peripheral blood. These receptors all stem from a woman aged 60 to 75 with COVID-19, enrolled during active disease.

This rearrangement joins TRBV6-1 to TRBJ2-3, with 11 bases identical to TRBD2. Germline V gene data show CDR1 as MNHNS and CDR2 as SASEGT. This CDR3 has 17 residues. V gave up 4 bases and J gave up 3 bases; unmatched junction bases: 9. CDR3 DNA: TGTGCCAGCAGTGGGGTTAGCGGGGGGGCATTGACAGATACGCAGTATTTT. As protein: CASSGVSGGALTDTQYF.

The sample holds a few counts of this clone. The chain joins TRBV7-9 to TRBJ2-7, with TRBD2 matching over 10 bases. After removal of 4 bases from V and 3 bases from J, the junction contained 6 bases not matched to a gene. In germline, CDR1 is SEHNR, CDR2 FQNEAQ (reference sequence). CDR3 size: 15 residues. The CDR3 bases are TGTGCCAGCAGCTCCGATTGGACTAGCGGCTACGAGCAGTACTTC. Amino acid sequence: CASSSDWTSGYEQYF.

The CDR3 region has the DNA TGTGCCAGCAGCACAACACTACGGGGTAGCGGGGGGGCGTCTTACAATGAGCAGTTCTTC. It codes for CASSTTLRGSGGASYNEQFF. J is TRBJ2-1 and V is TRBV9; 11 nucleotides align to TRBD2. V lost 4 bases to trimming and J lost 4 bases; unmatched junction nucleotides: 19. The CDR3 consists of 20 residues. Germline CDR1 and CDR2: SGDLS and YYNGEE.

The chain joins TRBV9 to TRBJ2-3; TRBD2 agrees at 8 bases. The trim removed 0 bases at V and 5 bases at J, leaving 8 bases unmatched. Germline V gives CDR1 SGDLS, CDR2 YYNGEE. The CDR3 runs 16 residues. In nucleotides, the CDR3 is TGTGCCAGCAGCGTAGCTGCGTCGGGGGGGCAAGATACGCAGTATTTT. Translating it yields CASSVAASGGQDTQYF. The full variable domain, rest sourced from reference TRBV9 and TRBJ2-3, is DSGVTQTPKHLITATGQRVTLRCSPRSGDLSVYWYQQSLDQGLQFLIQYYNGEERAKGNILERFSAQQFPDLHSELNLSSLELGDSALYFCASSVAASGGQDTQYFGPGTRLTVL.

This chain links TRBV4-1 with TRBJ2-7; the match to TRBD2 covers 10 bases. J lost 4 bases, V lost 0 bases, and 12 bases had no gene match. Germline V CDR1 and CDR2: MGHRA, YSYEKL. There are 18 residues in the CDR3. The chain's CDR3 is CASSQETIGASGGYEQYF. Here the CDR3 DNA reads TGCGCCAGCAGCCAAGAAACTATAGGGGCTAGCGGGGGTTACGAGCAGTACTTC.